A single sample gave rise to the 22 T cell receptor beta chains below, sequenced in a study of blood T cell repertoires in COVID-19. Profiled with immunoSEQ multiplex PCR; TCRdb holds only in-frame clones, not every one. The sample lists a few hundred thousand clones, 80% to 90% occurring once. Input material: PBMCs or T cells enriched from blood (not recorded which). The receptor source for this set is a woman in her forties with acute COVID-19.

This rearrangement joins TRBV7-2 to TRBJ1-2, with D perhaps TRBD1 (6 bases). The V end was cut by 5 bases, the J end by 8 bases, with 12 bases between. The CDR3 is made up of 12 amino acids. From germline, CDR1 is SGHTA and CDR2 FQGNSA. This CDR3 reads CASSLTGGGYTF. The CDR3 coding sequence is TGTGCCAGCAGCCTCACGGGGGGCGGCTACACCTTC. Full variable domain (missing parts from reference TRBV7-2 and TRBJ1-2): GAGVSQSPSNKVTEKGKDVELRCDPISGHTALYWYRQSLGQGLEFLIYFQGNSAPDKSGLPSDRFSAERTGGSVSTLTIQRTQQEDSAVYLCASSLTGGGYTFGSGTRLTVV.

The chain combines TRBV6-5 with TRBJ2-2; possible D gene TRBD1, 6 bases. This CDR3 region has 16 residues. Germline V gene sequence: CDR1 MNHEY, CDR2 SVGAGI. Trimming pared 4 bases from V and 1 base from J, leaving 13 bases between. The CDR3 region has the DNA TGTGCCAGCAGTTCGGACAGCCCGTGGAACACCGGGGAGCTGTTTTTT. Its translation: CASSSDSPWNTGELFF.

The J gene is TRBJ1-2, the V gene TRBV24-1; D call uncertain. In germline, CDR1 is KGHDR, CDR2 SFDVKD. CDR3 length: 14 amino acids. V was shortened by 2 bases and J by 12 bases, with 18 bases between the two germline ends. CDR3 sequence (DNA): TGTGCCACCAGTGATTCTCTGGGCATCAGCCGTCACACCTTC. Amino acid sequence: CATSDSLGISRHTF.

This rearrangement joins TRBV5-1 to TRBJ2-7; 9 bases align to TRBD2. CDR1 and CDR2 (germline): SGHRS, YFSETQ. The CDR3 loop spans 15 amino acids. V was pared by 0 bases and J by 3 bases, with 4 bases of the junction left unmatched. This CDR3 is CASSLGTSEYYEQYF. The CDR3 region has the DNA TGCGCCAGCAGCTTGGGGACTAGCGAGTACTACGAGCAGTACTTC.

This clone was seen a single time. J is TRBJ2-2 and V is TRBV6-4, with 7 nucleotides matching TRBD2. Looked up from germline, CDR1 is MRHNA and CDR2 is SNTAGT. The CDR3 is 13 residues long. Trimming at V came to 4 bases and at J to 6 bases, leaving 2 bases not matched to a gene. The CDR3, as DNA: TGTGCCAGCAGTGCCGCGGGAGCCGGGGAGCTGTTTTTT. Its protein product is CASSAAGAGELFF.

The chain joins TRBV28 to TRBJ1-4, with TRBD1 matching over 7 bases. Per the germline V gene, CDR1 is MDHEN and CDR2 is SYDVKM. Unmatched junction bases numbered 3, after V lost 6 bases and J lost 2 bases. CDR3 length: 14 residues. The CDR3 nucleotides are TGTGCCAGCAGGACAGGGTCGACTAATGAAAAACTGTTTTTT. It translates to CASRTGSTNEKLFF.

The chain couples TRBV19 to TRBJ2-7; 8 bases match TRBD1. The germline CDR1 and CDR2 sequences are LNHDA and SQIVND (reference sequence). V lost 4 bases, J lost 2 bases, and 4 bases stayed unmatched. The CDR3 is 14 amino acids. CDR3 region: CASSNTGGPYEQYF. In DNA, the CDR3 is TGTGCCAGTAGTAATACAGGGGGTCCCTACGAGCAGTACTTC. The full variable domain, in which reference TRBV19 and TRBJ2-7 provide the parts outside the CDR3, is DGGITQSPKYLFRKEGQNVTLSCEQNLNHDAMYWYRQDPGQGLRLIYYSQIVNDFQKGDIAEGYSVSREKKESFPLTVTSAQKNPTAFYLCASSNTGGPYEQYFGPGTRLTVT.

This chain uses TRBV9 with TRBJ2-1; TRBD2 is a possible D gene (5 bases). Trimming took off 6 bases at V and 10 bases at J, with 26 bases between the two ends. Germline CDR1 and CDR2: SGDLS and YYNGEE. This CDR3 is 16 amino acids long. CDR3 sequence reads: CASNPLTPLVLGEQFF. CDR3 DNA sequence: TGTGCCAGCAACCCCCTCACACCACTAGTGTTGGGGGAGCAGTTCTTC. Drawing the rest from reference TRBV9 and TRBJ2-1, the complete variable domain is DSGVTQTPKHLITATGQRVTLRCSPRSGDLSVYWYQQSLDQGLQFLIQYYNGEERAKGNILERFSAQQFPDLHSELNLSSLELGDSALYFCASNPLTPLVLGEQFFGPGTRLTVL.

The CDR3 nucleotides read TGTGCCAGCTCACCATCCACGGGAGGGCCGAACAATGAGCAGTTCTTC. This gives the protein CASSPSTGGPNNEQFF. The chain couples TRBV18 to TRBJ2-1; 8 nucleotides align to TRBD2. Germline trimming cut 2 bases from V and 5 bases from J; bases unmatched to any gene: 8. The germline V gene has CDR1 KGHSH and CDR2 LQKENI. This CDR3 spans 16 amino acids.

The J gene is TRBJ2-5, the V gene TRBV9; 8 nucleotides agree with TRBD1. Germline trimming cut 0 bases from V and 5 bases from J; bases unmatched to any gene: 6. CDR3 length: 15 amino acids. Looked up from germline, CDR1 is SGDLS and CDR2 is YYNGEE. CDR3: CASSVDRGEAETQYF. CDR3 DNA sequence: TGTGCCAGCAGCGTAGACAGGGGGGAGGCGGAGACCCAGTACTTC.

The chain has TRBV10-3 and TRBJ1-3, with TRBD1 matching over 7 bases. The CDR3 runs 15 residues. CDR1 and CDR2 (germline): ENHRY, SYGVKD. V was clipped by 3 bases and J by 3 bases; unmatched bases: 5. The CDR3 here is CAISDSGGNGNTIYF. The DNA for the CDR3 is TGTGCCATCAGTGACTCAGGGGGTAATGGAAACACCATATATTTT.

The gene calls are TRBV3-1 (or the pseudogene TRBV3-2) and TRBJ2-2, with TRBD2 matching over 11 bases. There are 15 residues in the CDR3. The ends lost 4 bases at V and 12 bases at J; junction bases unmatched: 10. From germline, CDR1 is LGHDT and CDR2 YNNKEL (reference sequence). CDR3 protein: CASSPTAIAGGKLFF. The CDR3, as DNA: TGTGCCAGCAGCCCCACAGCCATAGCGGGAGGGAAGCTGTTTTTT.

CDR3: CAMAGGATAYEQYF. The CDR3 DNA reads TGTGCCATGGCGGGGGGGGCCACAGCCTACGAGCAGTACTTC. The rearrangement joins TRBV28 to TRBJ2-7; TRBD2 matches 9 bases. CDR3 size: 14 residues. Germline CDR1 and CDR2: MDHEN and SYDVKM. Germline trimming cut 10 bases from V and 2 bases from J; bases unmatched to any gene: 9.

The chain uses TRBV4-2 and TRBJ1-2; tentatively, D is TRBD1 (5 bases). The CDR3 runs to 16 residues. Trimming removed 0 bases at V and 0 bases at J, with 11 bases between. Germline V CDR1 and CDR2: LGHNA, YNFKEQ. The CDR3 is CASSQDHGGTNYGYTF. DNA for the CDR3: TGTGCCAGCAGCCAAGATCACGGGGGGACTAACTATGGCTACACCTTC.

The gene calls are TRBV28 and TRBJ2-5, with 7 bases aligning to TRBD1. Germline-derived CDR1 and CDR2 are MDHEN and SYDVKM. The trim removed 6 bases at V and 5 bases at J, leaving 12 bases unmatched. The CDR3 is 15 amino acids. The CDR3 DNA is TGTGCCAGCAGCACGAGACAGGGATTAAGGGAGACCCAGTACTTC. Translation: CASSTRQGLRETQYF.

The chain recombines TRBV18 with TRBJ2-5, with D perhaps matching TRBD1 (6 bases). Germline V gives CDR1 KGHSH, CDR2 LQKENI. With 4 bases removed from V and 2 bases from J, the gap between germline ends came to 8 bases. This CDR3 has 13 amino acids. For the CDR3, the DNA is TGTGCCAGCTCACAGGGACAACAAGAGACCCAGTACTTC. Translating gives CASSQGQQETQYF.

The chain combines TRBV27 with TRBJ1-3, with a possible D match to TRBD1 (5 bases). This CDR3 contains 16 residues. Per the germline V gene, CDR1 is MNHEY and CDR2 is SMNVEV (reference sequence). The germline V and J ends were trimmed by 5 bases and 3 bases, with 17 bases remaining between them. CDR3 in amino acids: CASSPNNQGNGNTIYF. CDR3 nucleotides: TGTGCCAGCAGTCCCAATAACCAGGGAAATGGAAACACCATATATTTT.

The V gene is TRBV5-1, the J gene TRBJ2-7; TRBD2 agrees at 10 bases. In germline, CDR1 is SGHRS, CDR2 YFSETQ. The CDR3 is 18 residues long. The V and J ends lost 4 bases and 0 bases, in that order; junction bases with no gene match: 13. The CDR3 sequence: CASSPGSGWTSGSYEQYF. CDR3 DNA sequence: TGCGCCAGCAGCCCCGGATCGGGATGGACTAGCGGCTCCTACGAGCAGTACTTC.

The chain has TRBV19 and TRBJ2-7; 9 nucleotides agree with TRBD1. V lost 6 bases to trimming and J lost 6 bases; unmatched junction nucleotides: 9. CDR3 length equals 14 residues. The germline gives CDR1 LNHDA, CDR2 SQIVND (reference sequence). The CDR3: CASRERDRAGEQYF. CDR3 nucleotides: TGTGCCAGTAGAGAAAGGGACAGGGCCGGCGAGCAGTACTTC.

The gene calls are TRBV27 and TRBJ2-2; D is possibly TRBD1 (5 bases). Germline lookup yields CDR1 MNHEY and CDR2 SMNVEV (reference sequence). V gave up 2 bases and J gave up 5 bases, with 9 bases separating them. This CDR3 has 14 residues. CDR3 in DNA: TGTGCCAGCAGTTTAGGACAATTGACCGGGGAGCTGTTTTTT. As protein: CASSLGQLTGELFF.

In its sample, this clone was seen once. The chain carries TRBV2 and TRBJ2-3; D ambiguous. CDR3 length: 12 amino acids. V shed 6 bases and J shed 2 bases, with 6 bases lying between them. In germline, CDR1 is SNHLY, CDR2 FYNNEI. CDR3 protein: CASRIHTDTQYF. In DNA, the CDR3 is TGTGCCAGCAGAATACACACAGATACGCAGTATTTT.

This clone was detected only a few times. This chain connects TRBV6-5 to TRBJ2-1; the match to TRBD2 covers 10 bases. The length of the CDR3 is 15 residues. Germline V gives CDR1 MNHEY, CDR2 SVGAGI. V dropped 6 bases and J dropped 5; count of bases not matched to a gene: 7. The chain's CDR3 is CASSRAGTSDNEQFF. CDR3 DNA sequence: TGTGCCAGCAGCAGAGCCGGGACTAGCGACAATGAGCAGTTCTTC.